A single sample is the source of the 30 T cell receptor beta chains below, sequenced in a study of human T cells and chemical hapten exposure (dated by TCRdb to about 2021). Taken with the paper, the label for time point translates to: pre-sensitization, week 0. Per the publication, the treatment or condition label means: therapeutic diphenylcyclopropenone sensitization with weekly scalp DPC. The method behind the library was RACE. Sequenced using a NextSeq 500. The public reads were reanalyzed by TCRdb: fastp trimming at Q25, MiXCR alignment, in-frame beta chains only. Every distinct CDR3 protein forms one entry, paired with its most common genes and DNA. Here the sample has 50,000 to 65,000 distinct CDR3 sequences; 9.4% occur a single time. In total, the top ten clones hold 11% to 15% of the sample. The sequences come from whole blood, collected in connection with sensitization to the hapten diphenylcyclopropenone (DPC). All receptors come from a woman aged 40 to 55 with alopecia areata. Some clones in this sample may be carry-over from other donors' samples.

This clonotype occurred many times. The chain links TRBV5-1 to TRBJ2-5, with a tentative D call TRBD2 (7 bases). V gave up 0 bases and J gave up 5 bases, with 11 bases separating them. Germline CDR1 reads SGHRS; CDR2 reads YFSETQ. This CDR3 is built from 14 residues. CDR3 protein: CASSLAGGLETQYF. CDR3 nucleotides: TGCGCCAGCAGCTTGGCCGGGGGGCTGGAGACCCAGTACTTC.

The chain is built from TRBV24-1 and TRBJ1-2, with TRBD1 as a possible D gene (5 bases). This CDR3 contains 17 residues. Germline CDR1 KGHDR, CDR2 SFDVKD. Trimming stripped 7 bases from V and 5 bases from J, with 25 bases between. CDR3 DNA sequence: TGTGCCACCAGGACCGAGGGACGGCCCCCCTTTCTATATGGCTACACCTTC. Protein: CATRTEGRPPFLYGYTF.

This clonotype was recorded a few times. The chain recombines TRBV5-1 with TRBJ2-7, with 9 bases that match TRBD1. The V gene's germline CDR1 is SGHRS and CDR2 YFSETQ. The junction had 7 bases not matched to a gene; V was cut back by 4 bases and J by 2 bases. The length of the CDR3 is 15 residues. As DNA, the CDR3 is TGCGCCAGCAGCCATGGGACAGGGAAACCCTACGAGCAGTACTTC. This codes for CASSHGTGKPYEQYF.

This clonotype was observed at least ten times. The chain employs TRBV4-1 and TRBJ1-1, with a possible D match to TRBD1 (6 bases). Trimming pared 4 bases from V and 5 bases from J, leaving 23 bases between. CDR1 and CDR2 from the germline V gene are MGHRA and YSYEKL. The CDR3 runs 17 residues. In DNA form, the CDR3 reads TGCGCCAGCAGCCGGTCTCAGGGGATGGGCCTGGATACTGAAGCTTTCTTT. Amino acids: CASSRSQGMGLDTEAFF.

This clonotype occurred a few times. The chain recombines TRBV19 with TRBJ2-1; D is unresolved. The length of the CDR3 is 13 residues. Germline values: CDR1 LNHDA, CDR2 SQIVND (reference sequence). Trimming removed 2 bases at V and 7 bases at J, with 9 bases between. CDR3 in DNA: TGTGCCAGTAGTATACAAACCCGGAATGAGCAGTTCTTC. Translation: CASSIQTRNEQFF.

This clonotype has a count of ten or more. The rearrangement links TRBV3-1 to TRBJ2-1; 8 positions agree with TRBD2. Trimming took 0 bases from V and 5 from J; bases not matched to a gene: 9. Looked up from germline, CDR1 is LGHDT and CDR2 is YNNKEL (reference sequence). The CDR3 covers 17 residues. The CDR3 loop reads CASSQDLGAGENNEQFF. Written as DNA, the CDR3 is TGTGCCAGCAGCCAAGATCTCGGAGCGGGGGAAAACAATGAGCAGTTCTTC.

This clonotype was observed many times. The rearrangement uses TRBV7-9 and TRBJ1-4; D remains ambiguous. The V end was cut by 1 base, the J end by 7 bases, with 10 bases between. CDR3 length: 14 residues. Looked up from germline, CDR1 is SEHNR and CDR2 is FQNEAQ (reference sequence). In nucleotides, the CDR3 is TGTGCCAGCAGCTTAGGACGCGGGGTTGAAAAACTGTTTTTT. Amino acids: CASSLGRGVEKLFF. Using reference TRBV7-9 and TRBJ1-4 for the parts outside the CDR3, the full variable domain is DTGVSQNPRHKITKRGQNVTFRCDPISEHNRLYWYRQTLGQGPEFLTYFQNEAQLEKSRLLSDRFSAERPKGSFSTLEIQRTEQGDSAMYLCASSLGRGVEKLFFGSGTQLSVL.

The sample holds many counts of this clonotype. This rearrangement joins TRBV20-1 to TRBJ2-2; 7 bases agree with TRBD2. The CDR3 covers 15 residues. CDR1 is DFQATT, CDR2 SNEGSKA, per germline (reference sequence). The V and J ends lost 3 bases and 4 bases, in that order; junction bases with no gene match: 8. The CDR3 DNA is TGCAGTGCTAGTAGACTAGCCGGGTTCACCGGGGAGCTGTTTTTT. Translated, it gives CSASRLAGFTGELFF.

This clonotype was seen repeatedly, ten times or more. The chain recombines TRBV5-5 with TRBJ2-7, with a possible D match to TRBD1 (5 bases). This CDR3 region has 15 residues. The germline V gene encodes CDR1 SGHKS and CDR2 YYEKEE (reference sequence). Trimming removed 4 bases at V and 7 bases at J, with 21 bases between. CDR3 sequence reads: CASSHATVQAREQYF. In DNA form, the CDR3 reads TGTGCCAGCAGCCACGCGACGGTACAGGCGCGGGAGCAGTACTTC.

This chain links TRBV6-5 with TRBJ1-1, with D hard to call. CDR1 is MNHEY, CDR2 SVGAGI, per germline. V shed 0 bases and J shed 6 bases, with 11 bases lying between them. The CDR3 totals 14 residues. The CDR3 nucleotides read TGTGCCAGCAGTTACTCGAGGAGTGGGGCTGAAGCTTTCTTT. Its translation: CASSYSRSGAEAFF.

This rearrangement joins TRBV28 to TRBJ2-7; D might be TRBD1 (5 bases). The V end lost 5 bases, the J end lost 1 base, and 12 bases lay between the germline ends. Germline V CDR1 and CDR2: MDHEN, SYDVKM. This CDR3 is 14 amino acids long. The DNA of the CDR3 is TGTGCCAGCAGTGGCCAGACAGATTCCTACGAGCAGTACTTC. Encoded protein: CASSGQTDSYEQYF.

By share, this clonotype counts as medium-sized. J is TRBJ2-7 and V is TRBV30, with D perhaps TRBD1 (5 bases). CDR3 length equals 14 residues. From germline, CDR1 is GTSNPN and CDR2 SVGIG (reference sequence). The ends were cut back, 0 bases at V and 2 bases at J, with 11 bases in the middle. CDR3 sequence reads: CAWSVPPGTYEQYF. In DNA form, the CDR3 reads TGTGCCTGGAGTGTACCCCCAGGGACCTACGAGCAGTACTTC.

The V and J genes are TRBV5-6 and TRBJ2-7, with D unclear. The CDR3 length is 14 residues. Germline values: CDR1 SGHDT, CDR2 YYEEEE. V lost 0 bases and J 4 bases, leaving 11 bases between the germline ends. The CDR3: CASSLVSRAYEQYF. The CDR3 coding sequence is TGTGCCAGCAGCTTGGTATCAAGGGCGTACGAGCAGTACTTC. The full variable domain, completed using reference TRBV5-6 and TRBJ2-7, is DAGVTQSPTHLIKTRGQQVTLRCSPKSGHDTVSWYQQALGQGPQFIFQYYEEEERQRGNFPDRFSGHQFPNYSSELNVNALLLGDSALYLCASSLVSRAYEQYFGPGTRLTVT.

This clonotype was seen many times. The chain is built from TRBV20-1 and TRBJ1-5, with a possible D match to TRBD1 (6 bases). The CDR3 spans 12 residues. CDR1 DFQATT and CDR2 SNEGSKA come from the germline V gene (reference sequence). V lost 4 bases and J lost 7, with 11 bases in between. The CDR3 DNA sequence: TGCAGTGCTAAAACAGGGAACCAGCCCCAGCATTTT. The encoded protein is CSAKTGNQPQHF.

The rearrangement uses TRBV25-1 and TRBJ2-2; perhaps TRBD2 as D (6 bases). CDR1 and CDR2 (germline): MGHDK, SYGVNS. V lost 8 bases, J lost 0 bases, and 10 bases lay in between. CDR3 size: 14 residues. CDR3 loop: CASRDSSNTGELFF. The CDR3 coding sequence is TGTGCCAGCCGGGACTCTTCGAACACCGGGGAGCTGTTTTTT.

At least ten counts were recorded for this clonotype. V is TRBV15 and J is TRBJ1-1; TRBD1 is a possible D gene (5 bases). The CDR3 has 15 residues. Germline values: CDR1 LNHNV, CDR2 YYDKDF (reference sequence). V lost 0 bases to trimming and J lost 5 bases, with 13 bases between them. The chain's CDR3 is CATSREGRQITEAFF. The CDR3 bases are TGTGCCACCAGCAGAGAAGGGAGACAGATAACTGAAGCTTTCTTT.

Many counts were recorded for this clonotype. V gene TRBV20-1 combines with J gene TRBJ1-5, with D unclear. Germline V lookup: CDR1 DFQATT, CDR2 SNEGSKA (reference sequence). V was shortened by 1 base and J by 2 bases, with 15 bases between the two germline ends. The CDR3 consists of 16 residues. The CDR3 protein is CSARVSGDGGNQPQHF. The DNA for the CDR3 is TGCAGTGCTAGAGTAAGCGGGGATGGGGGCAATCAGCCCCAGCATTTT.

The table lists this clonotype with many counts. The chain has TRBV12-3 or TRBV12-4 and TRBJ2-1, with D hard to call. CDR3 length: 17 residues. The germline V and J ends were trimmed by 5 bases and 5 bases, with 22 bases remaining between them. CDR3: CASSPLGSLARHNEQFF. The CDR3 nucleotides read TGTGCCAGCAGTCCGCTCGGAAGTCTTGCTCGTCACAATGAGCAGTTCTTC.

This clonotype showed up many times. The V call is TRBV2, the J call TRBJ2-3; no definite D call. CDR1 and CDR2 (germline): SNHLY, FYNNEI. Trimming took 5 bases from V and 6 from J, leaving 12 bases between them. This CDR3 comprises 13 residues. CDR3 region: CASSPPLMDTQYF. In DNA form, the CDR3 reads TGTGCCAGCAGTCCGCCTCTTATGGATACGCAGTATTTT. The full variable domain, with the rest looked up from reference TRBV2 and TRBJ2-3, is EPEVTQTPSHQVTQMGQEVILRCVPISNHLYFYWYRQILGQKVEFLVSFYNNEISEKSEIFDDQFSVERPDGSNFTLKIRSTKLEDSAMYFCASSPPLMDTQYFGPGTRLTVL.

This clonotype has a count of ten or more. The CDR3 nucleotides are TGTGCCAGCAGCTTTTCTAGCCATGAGCAGTTCTTC. Translating it yields CASSFSSHEQFF. This chain links TRBV7-9 with TRBJ2-1; D might be TRBD2 (5 bases). Trimming shortened V by 3 bases and J by 8 bases, and 8 bases separated the two germline ends. Germline-derived CDR1 and CDR2 are SEHNR and FQNEAQ (reference sequence). The CDR3 runs 12 residues.

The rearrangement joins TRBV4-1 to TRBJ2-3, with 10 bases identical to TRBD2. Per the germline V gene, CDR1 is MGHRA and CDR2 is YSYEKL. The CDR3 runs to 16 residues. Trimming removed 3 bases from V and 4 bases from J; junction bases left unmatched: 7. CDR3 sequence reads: CASSHPGTSEADTQYF. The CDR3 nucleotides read TGCGCCAGCAGCCATCCCGGGACTAGCGAAGCAGATACGCAGTATTTT.

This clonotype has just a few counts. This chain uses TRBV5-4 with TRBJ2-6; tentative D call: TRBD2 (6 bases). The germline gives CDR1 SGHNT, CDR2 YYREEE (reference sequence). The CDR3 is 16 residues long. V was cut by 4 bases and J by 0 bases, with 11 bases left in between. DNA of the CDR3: TGTGCCAGCAGCCTGACTAGAGCCTCTGGGGCCAACGTCCTGACTTTC. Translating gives CASSLTRASGANVLTF.

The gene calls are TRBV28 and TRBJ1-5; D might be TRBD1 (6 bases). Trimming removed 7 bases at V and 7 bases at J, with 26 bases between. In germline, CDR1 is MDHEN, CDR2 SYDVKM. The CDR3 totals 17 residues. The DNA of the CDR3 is TGTGCCAGCACCTACACGGCCAGGGGTAGGGTTGGGCAGCCCCAGCATTTT. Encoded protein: CASTYTARGRVGQPQHF.

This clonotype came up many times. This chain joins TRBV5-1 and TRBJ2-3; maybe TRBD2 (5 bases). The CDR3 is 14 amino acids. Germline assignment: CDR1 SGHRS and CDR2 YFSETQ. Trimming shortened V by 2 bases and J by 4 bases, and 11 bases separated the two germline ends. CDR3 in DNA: TGCGCCAGCAGCTTCCAGCGGAGCGCAGATACGCAGTATTTT. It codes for CASSFQRSADTQYF.

The CDR3 here is CASSMGNLAKNIQYF. The DNA of the CDR3 is TGTGCCAGTAGTATGGGGAATCTAGCCAAAAACATTCAGTACTTC. The rearrangement links TRBV19 to TRBJ2-4; no clear D gene. The CDR3 is 15 amino acids. Germline CDR1 reads LNHDA; CDR2 reads SQIVND (reference sequence). V was pared by 3 bases and J by 0 bases, with 9 bases between.

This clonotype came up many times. The CDR3 spells CASIATGVSPLHF. In DNA form, the CDR3 reads TGTGCCAGCATCGCGACCGGGGTTTCACCCCTCCACTTT. The chain joins TRBV7-9 to TRBJ1-6; no clear D gene. V lost 7 bases to trimming and J lost 9 bases, with 13 bases between them. Germline V lookup: CDR1 SEHNR, CDR2 FQNEAQ (reference sequence). This CDR3 is 13 amino acids long.

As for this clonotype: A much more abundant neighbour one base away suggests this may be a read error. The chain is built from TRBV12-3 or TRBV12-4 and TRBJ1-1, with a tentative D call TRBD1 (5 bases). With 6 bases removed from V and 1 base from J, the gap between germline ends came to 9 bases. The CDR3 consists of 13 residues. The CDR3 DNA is TGTGCCAGCAGCCAAGGGACGAACACTGAAGCTTTCTTT. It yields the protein CASSQGTNTEAFF.

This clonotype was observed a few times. The CDR3 spells CASSRHLLLPGQQNTGELFF. The DNA of the CDR3 is TGTGCCAGCAGCCGGCACTTACTACTCCCGGGACAACAAAACACCGGGGAGCTGTTTTTT. This chain links TRBV7-7 with TRBJ2-2; tentative D call: TRBD1 (6 bases). Germline CDR1 and CDR2: SSHAT and FNYEAQ (reference sequence). The V and J ends lost 5 bases and 2 bases respectively, with 27 bases between them. The CDR3 contains 20 residues.

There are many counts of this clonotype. The CDR3 region has the DNA TGTGCCAGCAGCATTTCAGGGGGCGCGGATACGCAGTATTTT. As protein: CASSISGGADTQYF. The J gene is TRBJ2-3, the V gene TRBV12-3 or TRBV12-4; the match to TRBD1 covers 8 bases. The junction had 8 bases not matched to a gene; V was cut back by 6 bases and J by 6 bases. The CDR3 spans 14 residues.

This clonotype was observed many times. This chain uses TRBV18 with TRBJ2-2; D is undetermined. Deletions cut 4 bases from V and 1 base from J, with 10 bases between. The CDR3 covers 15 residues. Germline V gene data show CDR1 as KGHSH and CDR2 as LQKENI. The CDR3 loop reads CASSQTSGNTGELFF. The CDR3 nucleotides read TGTGCCAGCTCACAGACGTCTGGGAACACCGGGGAGCTGTTTTTT.